This T cell receptor (beta chain) was obtained from a study of Ad26.COV2.S vaccination and SARS-CoV-2 variants. Assay: immunoSEQ multiplex PCR; the TCRdb copy retains only in-frame clones and omits some. The sample contains hundreds of thousands of clones, around 89% of which appear only once. This CDR3 has 15 residues. The V end lost 1 base, the J end lost 3 bases, and 10 bases lay between the germline ends. The germline gives CDR1 LNHDA, CDR2 SQIVND (reference sequence). As for treatment: approximately 18 received Ad26.COV2.S at low or high dose, single or two shots; roughly five received placebo; per-sample allocation not given. Vaccine and placebo recipients were sampled on day 63 after the first injection.

The chain couples TRBV19 to TRBJ1-5; the D is unclear. This TCR derives from a person aged 18-65 years who received the Ad26.COV2.S COVID-19 vaccine or a placebo. The input for sequencing was peripheral blood, taken in a trial of Ad26.COV2.S vaccine versus placebo. DNA of the CDR3: TGTGCCAGTAGTATAGTAGGACTGTTCAATCAGCCCCAGCATTTT. Protein product: CASSIVGLFNQPQHF. The full variable domain, completed using reference TRBV19 and TRBJ1-5, is DGGITQSPKYLFRKEGQNVTLSCEQNLNHDAMYWYRQDPGQGLRLIYYSQIVNDFQKGDIAEGYSVSREKKESFPLTVTSAQKNPTAFYLCASSIVGLFNQPQHFGDGTRLSIL.